This T cell receptor beta chain was recorded in a study of T cell repertoires in ileal Crohn's disease. Study information: Median disease duration was roughly 8.5 years; 35% smoked at surgery. Study conclusions and caveats: Compared with non-smokers, active smokers at surgery showed more clonal expansions.

The table came from immunoSEQ multiplex PCR; TCRdb's copy has only in-frame clones and leaves some out. The sample lists 9,500 to 15,000 clones, roughly four fifths occurring once. This clone is a singleton in its sample. Antigen: not known. V was pared by 3 bases and J by 5 bases, with 12 bases of the junction left unmatched. This CDR3 contains 17 residues. Germline loops: CDR1 SGHRS, CDR2 YFSETQ. The source of this sequence is an adult with Crohn's disease. The sequenced sample consisted of ileal tissue. V gene TRBV5-1 combines with J gene TRBJ1-2; TRBD1 matches 11 bases. The CDR3 here is CASSSGQGASGVYGYTF. The CDR3 DNA reads TGCGCCAGCAGCTCCGGACAGGGGGCGTCGGGAGTATATGGCTACACCTTC.